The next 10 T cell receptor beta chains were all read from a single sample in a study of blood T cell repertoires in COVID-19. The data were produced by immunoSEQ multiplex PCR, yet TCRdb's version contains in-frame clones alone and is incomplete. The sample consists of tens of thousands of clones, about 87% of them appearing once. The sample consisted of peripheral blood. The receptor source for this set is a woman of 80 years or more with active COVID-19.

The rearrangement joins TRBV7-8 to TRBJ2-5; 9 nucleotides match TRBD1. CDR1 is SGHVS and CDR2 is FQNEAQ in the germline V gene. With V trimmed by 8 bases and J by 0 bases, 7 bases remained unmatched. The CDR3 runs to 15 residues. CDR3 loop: CASHFGTGNQETQYF. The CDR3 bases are TGTGCCAGCCATTTTGGGACAGGGAACCAAGAGACCCAGTACTTC.

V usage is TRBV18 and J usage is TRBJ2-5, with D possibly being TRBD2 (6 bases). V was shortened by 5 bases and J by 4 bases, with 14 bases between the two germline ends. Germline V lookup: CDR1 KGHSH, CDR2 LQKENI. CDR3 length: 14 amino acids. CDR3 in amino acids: CASSRDSGLETQYF. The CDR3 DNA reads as TGTGCCAGCTCAAGGGACTCGGGGCTAGAGACCCAGTACTTC.

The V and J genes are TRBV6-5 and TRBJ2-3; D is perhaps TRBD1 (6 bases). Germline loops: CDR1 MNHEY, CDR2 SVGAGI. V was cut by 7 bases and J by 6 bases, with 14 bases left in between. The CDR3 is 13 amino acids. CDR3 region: CASTRTVMDTQYF. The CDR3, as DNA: TGTGCCAGCACCAGGACAGTTATGGATACGCAGTATTTT.

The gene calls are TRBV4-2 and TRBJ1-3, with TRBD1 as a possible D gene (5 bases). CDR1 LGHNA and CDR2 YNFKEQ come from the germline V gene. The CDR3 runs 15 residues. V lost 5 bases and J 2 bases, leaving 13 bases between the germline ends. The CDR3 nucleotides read TGTGCCAGCAGCGGGGGGACGGCGACTGGAAACACCATATATTTT. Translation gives CASSGGTATGNTIYF.

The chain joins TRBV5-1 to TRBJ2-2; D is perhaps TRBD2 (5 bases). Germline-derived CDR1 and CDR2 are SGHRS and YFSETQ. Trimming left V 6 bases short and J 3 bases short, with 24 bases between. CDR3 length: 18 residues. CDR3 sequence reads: CASNPGPWQRLDTGELFF. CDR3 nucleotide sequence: TGCGCCAGCAATCCCGGGCCCTGGCAGCGGTTGGACACCGGGGAGCTGTTTTTT.

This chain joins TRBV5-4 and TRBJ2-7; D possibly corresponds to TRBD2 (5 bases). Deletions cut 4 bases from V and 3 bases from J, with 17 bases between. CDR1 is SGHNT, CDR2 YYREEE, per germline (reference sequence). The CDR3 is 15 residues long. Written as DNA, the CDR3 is TGTGCCAGCAGCCCCTCGGGGTGGGGTCGCTACGAGCAGTACTTC. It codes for CASSPSGWGRYEQYF.

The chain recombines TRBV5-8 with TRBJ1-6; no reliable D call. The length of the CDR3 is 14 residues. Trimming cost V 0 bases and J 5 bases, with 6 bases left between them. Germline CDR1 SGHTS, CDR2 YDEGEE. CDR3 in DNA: TGTGCCAGCAGCTTGGGGCCCGATAATTCACCCCTCCACTTT. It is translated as CASSLGPDNSPLHF.

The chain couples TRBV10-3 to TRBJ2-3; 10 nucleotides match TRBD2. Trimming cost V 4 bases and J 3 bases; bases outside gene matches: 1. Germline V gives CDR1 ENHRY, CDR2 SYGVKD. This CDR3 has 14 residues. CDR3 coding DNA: TGTGCCATCAGTGGAGCGGGGGGGACAGATACGCAGTATTTT. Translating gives CAISGAGGTDTQYF.

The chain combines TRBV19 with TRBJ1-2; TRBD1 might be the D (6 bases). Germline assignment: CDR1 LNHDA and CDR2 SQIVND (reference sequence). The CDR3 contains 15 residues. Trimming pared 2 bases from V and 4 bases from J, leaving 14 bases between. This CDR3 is CASSISRQAFYGYTF. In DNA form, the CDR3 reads TGTGCCAGTAGTATATCCCGACAGGCGTTCTATGGCTACACCTTC.

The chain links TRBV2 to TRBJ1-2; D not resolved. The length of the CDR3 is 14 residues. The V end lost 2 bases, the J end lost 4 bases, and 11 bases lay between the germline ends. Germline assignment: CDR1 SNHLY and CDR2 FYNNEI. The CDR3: CASSERGLGYGYTF. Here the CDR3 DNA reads TGTGCCAGCAGTGAACGGGGTTTAGGCTATGGCTACACCTTC.